The 12 T cell receptor beta chains below all came from one sample that was sequenced in a study of blood T cell repertoires in COVID-19. Some clones are missing from TCRdb's copy, which holds only in-frame ones; the method was immunoSEQ multiplex PCR. The data show approximately 100,000 clones, with less than 80% seen just once and approximately 6.2% held by the top ten. Sequencing was carried out using peripheral blood. The receptors here all came from a man older than 75 with COVID-19, enrolled during active disease.

The chain joins TRBV7-9 to TRBJ2-2; D not resolved. The V gene lost 5 bases and the J gene lost 7 bases, with 8 bases spanning the gap. Germline CDR1 reads SEHNR; CDR2 reads FQNEAQ (reference sequence). The CDR3 covers 12 residues. The CDR3, as DNA: TGTGCCAGCAGCCCATTTAGCGGGGAGCTGTTTTTT. It codes for CASSPFSGELFF.

The chain joins TRBV15 to TRBJ2-1, with 15 bases lining up with TRBD2. This CDR3 is built from 16 residues. V gave up 4 bases and J gave up 5 bases; unmatched junction bases: 3. Germline V gene data show CDR1 as LNHNV and CDR2 as YYDKDF (reference sequence). The DNA for the CDR3 is TGTGCCACCAGCAAAGGACTAGCGGGAGGGGACAATGAGCAGTTCTTC. This encodes CATSKGLAGGDNEQFF. The entire variable domain, with the rest obtained from reference TRBV15 and TRBJ2-1, is as follows: DAMVIQNPRYQVTQFGKPVTLSCSQTLNHNVMYWYQQKSSQAPKLLFHYYDKDFNNEADTPDNFQSRRPNTSFCFLDIRSPGLGDTAMYLCATSKGLAGGDNEQFFGPGTRLTVL.

The sample holds one count of this clone. The genes are TRBV5-1 and TRBJ2-6, with D uncertain. Germline V gene data show CDR1 as SGHRS and CDR2 as YFSETQ. Trimming pared 0 bases from V and 2 bases from J, leaving 9 bases between. The CDR3 length is 16 residues. In nucleotides, the CDR3 is TGCGCCAGCAGCTTGGGGCAGAATACTGGGGCCAACGTCCTGACTTTC. This translates into CASSLGQNTGANVLTF.

The V and J genes are TRBV5-1 and TRBJ2-1, with D tentatively TRBD1 (6 bases). Germline V CDR1 and CDR2: SGHRS, YFSETQ. The CDR3 has 15 residues. Trimming shortened V by 0 bases and J by 7 bases, and 14 bases separated the two germline ends. The CDR3 DNA is TGCGCCAGCAGCTTGGATGGGCAGGGGAGAAATGAGCAGTTCTTC. As protein: CASSLDGQGRNEQFF.

The chain couples TRBV15 to TRBJ1-1, with 7 bases matching TRBD1. Trimming at V came to 0 bases and at J to 4 bases, leaving 14 bases not matched to a gene. The CDR3 runs to 18 residues. Germline CDR1 reads LNHNV; CDR2 reads YYDKDF (reference sequence). The CDR3 protein is CATSRDRRQGIRSTEAFF. CDR3 DNA: TGTGCCACCAGCAGAGATCGCAGACAGGGAATAAGATCCACTGAAGCTTTCTTT.

This sequence joins TRBV5-1 and TRBJ2-3; 10 nucleotides align to TRBD2. The CDR3 is made up of 15 amino acids. V was clipped by 4 bases and J by 5 bases; unmatched bases: 7. Germline CDR1 and CDR2: SGHRS and YFSETQ. CDR3 sequence reads: CASSQAGGEGDTQYF. CDR3 in DNA: TGCGCCAGCAGCCAAGCGGGAGGGGAGGGAGATACGCAGTATTTT. Filled out from reference TRBV5-1 and TRBJ2-3, the complete variable domain reads KAGVTQTPRYLIKTRGQQVTLSCSPISGHRSVSWYQQTPGQGLQFLFEYFSETQRNKGNFPGRFSGRQFSNSRSEMNVSTLELGDSALYLCASSQAGGEGDTQYFGPGTRLTVL.

The chain joins TRBV7-2 to TRBJ2-1; TRBD2 is a possible D gene (6 bases). The ends were cut back, 1 base at V and 1 base at J, with 14 bases in the middle. This CDR3 region has 17 residues. Looked up from germline, CDR1 is SGHTA and CDR2 is FQGNSA. The CDR3 sequence is CASSLGSGVVSYNEQFF. In DNA, the CDR3 is TGTGCCAGCAGCTTAGGGTCGGGAGTGGTATCCTACAATGAGCAGTTCTTC.

The rearrangement links TRBV10-2 to TRBJ1-1, with 8 bases that match TRBD1. The germline CDR1 and CDR2 sequences are WSHSY and SAAADI. The CDR3 sequence is 12 residues long. V shed 7 bases and J 7 bases; nucleotides not matched to a gene: 5. CDR3 sequence reads: CASKQGGNEAFF. CDR3 in DNA: TGCGCCAGCAAACAGGGGGGTAATGAAGCTTTCTTT.

V is TRBV5-4 and J is TRBJ1-6, with 7 bases fitting TRBD1. The CDR3 has 15 residues. Germline CDR1 SGHNT, CDR2 YYREEE (reference sequence). Germline trimming cut 4 bases from V and 5 bases from J; bases unmatched to any gene: 6. The CDR3 protein is CASSARGAHNSPLHF. The CDR3 region has the DNA TGTGCCAGCAGCGCCAGGGGGGCACATAATTCACCCCTCCACTTT.

The chain is built from TRBV6-5 and TRBJ2-7; 9 bases align to TRBD1. Trimming took 5 bases from V and 4 from J; bases not matched to a gene: 6. The CDR3 contains 14 residues. Germline lookup yields CDR1 MNHEY and CDR2 SVGAGI. CDR3 in amino acids: CASSQDRGAYEQYF. CDR3 coding DNA: TGTGCCAGCAGTCAGGACAGGGGTGCGTACGAGCAGTACTTC.

The gene calls are TRBV2 and TRBJ2-1; 9 bases map to TRBD2. The CDR3 totals 14 residues. Per germline, CDR1 SNHLY and CDR2 FYNNEI. J gave up 9 bases and V 2 bases, and 5 bases lay outside the gene matches. Here the CDR3 reads CASSERGAGGEQFF. The CDR3 nucleotides are TGTGCCAGCAGTGAAAGGGGAGCGGGAGGTGAGCAGTTCTTC.

The table lists this clone with a count of one. V usage is TRBV10-3 and J usage is TRBJ2-7, with TRBD1 matching 7 bases. Germline V gene data show CDR1 as ENHRY and CDR2 as SYGVKD. V lost 6 bases, J lost 0 bases, and 2 bases stayed unmatched. This CDR3 has 13 residues. The CDR3: CAIRGDSSYEQYF. CDR3 nucleotides: TGTGCCATCAGGGGGGACAGCTCCTACGAGCAGTACTTC.